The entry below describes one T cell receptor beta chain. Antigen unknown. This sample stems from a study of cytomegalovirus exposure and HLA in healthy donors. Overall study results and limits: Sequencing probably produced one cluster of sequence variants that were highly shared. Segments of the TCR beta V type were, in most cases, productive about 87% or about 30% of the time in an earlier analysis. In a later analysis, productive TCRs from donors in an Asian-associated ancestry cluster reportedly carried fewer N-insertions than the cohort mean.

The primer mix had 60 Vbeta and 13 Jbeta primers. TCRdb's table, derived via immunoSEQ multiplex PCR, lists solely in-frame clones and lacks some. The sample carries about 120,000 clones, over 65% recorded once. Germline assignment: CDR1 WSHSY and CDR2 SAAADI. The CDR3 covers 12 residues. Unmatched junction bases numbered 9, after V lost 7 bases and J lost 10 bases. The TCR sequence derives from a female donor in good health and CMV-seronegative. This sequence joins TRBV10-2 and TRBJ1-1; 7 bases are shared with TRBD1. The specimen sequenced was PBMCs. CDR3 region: CASTDRDGGAFF. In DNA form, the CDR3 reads TGCGCCAGCACCGACAGGGATGGCGGAGCTTTCTTT.